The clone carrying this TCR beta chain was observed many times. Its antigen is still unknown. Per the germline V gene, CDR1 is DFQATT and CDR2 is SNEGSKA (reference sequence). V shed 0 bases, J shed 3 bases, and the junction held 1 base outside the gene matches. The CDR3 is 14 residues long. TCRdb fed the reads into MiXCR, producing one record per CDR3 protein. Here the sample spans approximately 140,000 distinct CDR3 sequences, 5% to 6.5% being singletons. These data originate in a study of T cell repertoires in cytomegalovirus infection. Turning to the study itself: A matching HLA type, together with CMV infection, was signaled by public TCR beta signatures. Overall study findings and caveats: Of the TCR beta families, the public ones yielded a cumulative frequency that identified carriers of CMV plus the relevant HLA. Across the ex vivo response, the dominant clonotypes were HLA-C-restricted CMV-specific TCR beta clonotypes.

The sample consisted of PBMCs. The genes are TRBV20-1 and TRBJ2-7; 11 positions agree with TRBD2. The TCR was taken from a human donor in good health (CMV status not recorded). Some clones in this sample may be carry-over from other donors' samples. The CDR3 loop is CSARDSGGVYEQYF. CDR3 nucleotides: TGCAGTGCTAGAGATAGCGGGGGGGTCTACGAGCAGTACTTC.